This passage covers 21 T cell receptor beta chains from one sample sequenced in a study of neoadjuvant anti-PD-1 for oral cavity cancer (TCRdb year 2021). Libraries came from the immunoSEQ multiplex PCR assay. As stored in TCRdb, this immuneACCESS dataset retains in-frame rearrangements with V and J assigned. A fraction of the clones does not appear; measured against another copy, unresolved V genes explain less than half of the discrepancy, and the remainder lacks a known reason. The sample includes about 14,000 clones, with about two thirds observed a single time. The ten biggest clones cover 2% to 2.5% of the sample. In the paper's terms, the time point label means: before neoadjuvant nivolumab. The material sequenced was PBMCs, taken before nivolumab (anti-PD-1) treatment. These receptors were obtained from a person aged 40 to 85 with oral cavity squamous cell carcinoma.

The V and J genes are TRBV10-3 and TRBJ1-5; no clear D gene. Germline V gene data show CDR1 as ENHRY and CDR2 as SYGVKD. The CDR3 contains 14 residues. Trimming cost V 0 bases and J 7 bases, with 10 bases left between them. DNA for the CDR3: TGTGCCATCAGTGAGTCCGGAGGGCCGCAGCCCCAGCATTTT. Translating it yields CAISESGGPQPQHF.

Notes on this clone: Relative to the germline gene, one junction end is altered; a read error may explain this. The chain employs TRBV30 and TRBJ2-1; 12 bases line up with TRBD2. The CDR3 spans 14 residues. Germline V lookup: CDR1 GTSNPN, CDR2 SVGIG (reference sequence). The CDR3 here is CAWSGGLAGSLGLF. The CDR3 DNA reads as TGTGCCTGGAGTGGTGGACTAGCGGGGTCACTGGGGCTCTTC.

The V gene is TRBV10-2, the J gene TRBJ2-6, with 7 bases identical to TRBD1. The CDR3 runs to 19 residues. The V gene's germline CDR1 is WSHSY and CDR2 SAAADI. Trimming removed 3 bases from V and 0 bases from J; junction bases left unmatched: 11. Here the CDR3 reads CASSEYPGTALSGANVLTF. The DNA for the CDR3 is TGCGCCAGCAGTGAATATCCCGGGACAGCTCTCTCTGGGGCCAACGTCCTGACTTTC.

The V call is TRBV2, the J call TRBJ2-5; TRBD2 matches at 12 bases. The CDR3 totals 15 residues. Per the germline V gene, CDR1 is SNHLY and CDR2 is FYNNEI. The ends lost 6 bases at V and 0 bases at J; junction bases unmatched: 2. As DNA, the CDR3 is TGTGCCAGCAGCGGGACTAGCGGGTACCAAGAGACCCAGTACTTC. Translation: CASSGTSGYQETQYF.

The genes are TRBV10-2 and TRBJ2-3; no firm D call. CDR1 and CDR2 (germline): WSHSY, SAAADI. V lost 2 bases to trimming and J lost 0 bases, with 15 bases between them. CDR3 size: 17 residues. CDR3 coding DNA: TGCGCCAGCAGTGAGCACGGCAGGAAGGGTAGCACAGATACGCAGTATTTT. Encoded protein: CASSEHGRKGSTDTQYF.

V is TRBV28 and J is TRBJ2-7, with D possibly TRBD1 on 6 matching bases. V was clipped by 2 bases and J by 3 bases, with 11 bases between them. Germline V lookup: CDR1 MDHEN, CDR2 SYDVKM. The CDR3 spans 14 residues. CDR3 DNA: TGTGCCAGCAGTTTAACACAGGGAAGCTACGAGCAGTACTTC. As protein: CASSLTQGSYEQYF.

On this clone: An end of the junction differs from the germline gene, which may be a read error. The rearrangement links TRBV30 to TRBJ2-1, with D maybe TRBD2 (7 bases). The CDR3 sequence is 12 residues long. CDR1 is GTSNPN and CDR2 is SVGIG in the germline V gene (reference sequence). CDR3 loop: CAWKGGGRRLVF. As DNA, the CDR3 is TGTGCCTGGAAGGGGGGGGGCCGTCGTTTGGTCTTC.

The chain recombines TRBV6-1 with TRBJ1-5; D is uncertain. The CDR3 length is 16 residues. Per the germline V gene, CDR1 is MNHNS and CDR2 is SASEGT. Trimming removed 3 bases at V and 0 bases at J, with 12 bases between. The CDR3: CASSDRNSHSNQPQHF. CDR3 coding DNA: TGTGCCAGCAGTGACCGTAACAGCCATAGCAATCAGCCCCAGCATTTT.

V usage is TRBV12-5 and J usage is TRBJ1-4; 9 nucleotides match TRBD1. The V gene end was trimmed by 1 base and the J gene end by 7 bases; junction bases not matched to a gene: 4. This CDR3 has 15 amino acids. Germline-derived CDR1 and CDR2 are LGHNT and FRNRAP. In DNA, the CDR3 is TGTGCTAGTGGTTTGGCCACAGGGGGCCCTGAAAAACTGTTTTTT. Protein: CASGLATGGPEKLFF.

The CDR3 sequence: CASSAPGQKIAEQYF. The CDR3 DNA sequence: TGCGCCAGCAGCGCTCCGGGACAGAAAATTGCCGAGCAGTACTTC. The chain carries TRBV5-1 and TRBJ2-7, with 7 positions matching TRBD1. This CDR3 has 15 residues. V dropped 4 bases and J dropped 6; count of bases not matched to a gene: 13. Germline lookup yields CDR1 SGHRS and CDR2 YFSETQ.

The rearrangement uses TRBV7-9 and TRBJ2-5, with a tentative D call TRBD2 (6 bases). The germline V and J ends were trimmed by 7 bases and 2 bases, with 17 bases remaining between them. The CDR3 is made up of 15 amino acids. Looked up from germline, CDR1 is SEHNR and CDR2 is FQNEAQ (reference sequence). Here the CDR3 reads CASTNLAGWQETQYF. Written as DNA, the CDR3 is TGTGCCAGCACCAACCTCGCGGGGTGGCAAGAGACCCAGTACTTC.

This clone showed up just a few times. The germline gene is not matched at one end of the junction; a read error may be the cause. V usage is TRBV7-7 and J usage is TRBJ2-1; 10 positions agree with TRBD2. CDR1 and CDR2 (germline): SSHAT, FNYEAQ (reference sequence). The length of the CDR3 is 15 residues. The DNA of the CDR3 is TGTGCTAGCAGCTCGGGACTAGCGACATACAATGAGCAGTTCTTC. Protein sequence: CASSSGLATYNEQFF.

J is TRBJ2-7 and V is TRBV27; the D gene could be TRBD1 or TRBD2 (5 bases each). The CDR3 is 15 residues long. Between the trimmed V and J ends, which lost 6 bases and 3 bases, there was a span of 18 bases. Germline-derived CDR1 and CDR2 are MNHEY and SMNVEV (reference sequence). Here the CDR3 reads CASSPLAGTYYEQYF. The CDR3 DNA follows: TGTGCCAGCAGCCCCCTGGCCGGGACGTACTACGAGCAGTACTTC.

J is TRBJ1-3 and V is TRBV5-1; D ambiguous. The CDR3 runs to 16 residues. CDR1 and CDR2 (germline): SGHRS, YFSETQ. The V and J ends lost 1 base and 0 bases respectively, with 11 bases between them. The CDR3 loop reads CASSLWDTPSGNTIYF. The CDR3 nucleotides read TGCGCCAGCAGCTTGTGGGATACCCCCTCTGGAAACACCATATATTTT.

CDR3 sequence reads: CASSFGQGGGQPQHF. The CDR3 DNA reads as TGTGCCAGCAGTTTTGGACAGGGGGGAGGTCAGCCCCAGCATTTT. V is TRBV2 and J is TRBJ1-5; 10 bases line up with TRBD1. The CDR3 has 15 residues. Germline V gene data show CDR1 as SNHLY and CDR2 as FYNNEI. The V and J ends lost 5 bases and 6 bases, in that order; junction bases with no gene match: 7.

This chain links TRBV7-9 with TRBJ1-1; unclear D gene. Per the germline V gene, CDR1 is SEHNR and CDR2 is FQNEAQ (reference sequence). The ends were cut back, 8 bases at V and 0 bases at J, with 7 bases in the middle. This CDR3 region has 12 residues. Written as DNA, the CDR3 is TGTGCCAGCGGAAGTTTGAACACTGAAGCTTTCTTT. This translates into CASGSLNTEAFF.

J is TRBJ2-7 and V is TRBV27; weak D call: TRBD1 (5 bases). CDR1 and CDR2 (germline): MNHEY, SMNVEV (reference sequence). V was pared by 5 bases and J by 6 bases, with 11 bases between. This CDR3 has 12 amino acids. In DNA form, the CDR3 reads TGTGCCAGCAGTACCCAGGGTTCCGAGCAGTACTTC. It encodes CASSTQGSEQYF.

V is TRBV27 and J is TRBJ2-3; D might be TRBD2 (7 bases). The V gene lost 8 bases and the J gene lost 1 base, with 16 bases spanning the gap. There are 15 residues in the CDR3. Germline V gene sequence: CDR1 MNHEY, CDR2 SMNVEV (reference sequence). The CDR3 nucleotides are TGTGCCAGCCGGAGGTCGGGGGGCCGCACAGATACGCAGTATTTT. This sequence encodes CASRRSGGRTDTQYF.

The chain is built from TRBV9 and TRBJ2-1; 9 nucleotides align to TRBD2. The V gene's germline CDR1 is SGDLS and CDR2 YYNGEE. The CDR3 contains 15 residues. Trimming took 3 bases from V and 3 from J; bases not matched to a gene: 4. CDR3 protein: CASSGGTSFYNEQFF. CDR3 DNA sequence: TGTGCCAGCAGCGGCGGGACTAGCTTCTACAATGAGCAGTTCTTC.

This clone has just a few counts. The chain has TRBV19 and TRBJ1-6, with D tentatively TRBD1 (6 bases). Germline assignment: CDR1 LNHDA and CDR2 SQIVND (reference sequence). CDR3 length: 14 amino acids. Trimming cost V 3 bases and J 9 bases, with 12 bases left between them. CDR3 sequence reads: CASSIGDTRSPLHF. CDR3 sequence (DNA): TGTGCCAGTAGTATTGGGGACACTCGTTCACCCCTCCACTTT.

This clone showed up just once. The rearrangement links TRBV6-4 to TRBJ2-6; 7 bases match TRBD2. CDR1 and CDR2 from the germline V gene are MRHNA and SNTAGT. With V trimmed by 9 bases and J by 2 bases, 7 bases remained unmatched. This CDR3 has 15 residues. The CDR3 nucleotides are TGTGCCAGTGGGGAGGGCGGTGCTGGGGCCAACGTCCTGACTTTC. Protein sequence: CASGEGGAGANVLTF.